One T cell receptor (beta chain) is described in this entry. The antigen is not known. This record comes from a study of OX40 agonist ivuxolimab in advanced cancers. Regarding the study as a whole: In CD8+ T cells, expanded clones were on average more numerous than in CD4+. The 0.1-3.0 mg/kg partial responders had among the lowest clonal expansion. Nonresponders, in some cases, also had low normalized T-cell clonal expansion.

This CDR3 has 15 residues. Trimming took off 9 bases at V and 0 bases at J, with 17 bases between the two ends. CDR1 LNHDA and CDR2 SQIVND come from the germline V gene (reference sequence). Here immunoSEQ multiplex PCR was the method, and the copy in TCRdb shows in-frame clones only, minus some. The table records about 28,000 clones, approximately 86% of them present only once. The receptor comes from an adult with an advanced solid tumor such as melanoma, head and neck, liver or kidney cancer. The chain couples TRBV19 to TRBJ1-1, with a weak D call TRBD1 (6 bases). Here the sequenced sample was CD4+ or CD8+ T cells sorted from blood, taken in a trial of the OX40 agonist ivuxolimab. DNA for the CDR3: TGTGCCAGCCACGGAGAGGGGGATCTGAACACTGAAGCTTTCTTT. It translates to CASHGEGDLNTEAFF.